The 13 T cell receptor beta chains listed next were all sequenced from one sample in a study of vaccination effects on CD4 cells after COVID-19. These TCRs are of unknown antigen specificity. Prior to sequencing, the ViraFEST assay stimulated PBMC with viral peptide pools, which expanded the antigen-specific CD4+ T cells. Having been cultured for roughly 11 days, the cells underwent CD4+ T cell isolation. Two doses of either BNT162b2 or mRNA-1273 were given to each participant. TCRdb's table, derived via immunoSEQ multiplex PCR, lists solely in-frame clones and lacks some. The sample lists 65,000 to 75,000 clones; around 69% were seen once. Material: CD4+ T cells from PBMCs cultured with HCoV-229E spike peptides, obtained after COVID-19 vaccination. These receptors were obtained from a human donor who received a COVID-19 vaccine.

This chain links TRBV29-1 with TRBJ2-5, with TRBD1 matching over 7 bases. Germline loops: CDR1 SQVTM, CDR2 ANQGSEA. V was pared by 7 bases and J by 4 bases, with 6 bases of the junction left unmatched. The CDR3 runs 12 residues. The CDR3 protein is CSADRWGETQYF. In DNA form, the CDR3 reads TGCAGCGCGGACAGGTGGGGAGAGACCCAGTACTTC.

J is TRBJ1-2 and V is TRBV6-6, with 8 nucleotides matching TRBD1. The J segment lost 5 bases and the V segment lost 5 bases, leaving 10 bases of the junction unmatched. CDR1 and CDR2 (germline): MNHNY, SVGAGI (reference sequence). The CDR3 is 15 residues long. The CDR3 protein is CASSNVDRGSYGYTF. CDR3 nucleotide sequence: TGTGCCAGCAGTAACGTCGACAGGGGTTCATATGGCTACACCTTC.

V usage is TRBV2 and J usage is TRBJ2-1; 11 bases match TRBD2. The ends lost 3 bases at V and 6 bases at J; junction bases unmatched: 13. The CDR3 has 18 residues. The germline V gene has CDR1 SNHLY and CDR2 FYNNEI. CDR3 nucleotide sequence: TGTGCCAGCAGTGATTTTACGGGGCCGGGACTAGCGGTCAATGAGCAGTTCTTC. Amino acid sequence: CASSDFTGPGLAVNEQFF.

The chain joins TRBV19 to TRBJ1-2; possibly TRBD1 for D (6 bases). Trimming left V 5 bases short and J 2 bases short, with 18 bases between. The CDR3 sequence is 16 residues long. Germline V gene lookup returns CDR1 LNHDA and CDR2 SQIVND (reference sequence). The CDR3 sequence is CASSLVGGGSNYGYTF. CDR3 DNA: TGTGCCAGTAGTCTCGTAGGGGGGGGATCAAACTATGGCTACACCTTC. Full variable domain (outside the CDR3, taken from reference TRBV19 and TRBJ1-2): DGGITQSPKYLFRKEGQNVTLSCEQNLNHDAMYWYRQDPGQGLRLIYYSQIVNDFQKGDIAEGYSVSREKKESFPLTVTSAQKNPTAFYLCASSLVGGGSNYGYTFGSGTRLTVV.

The rearrangement joins TRBV19 to TRBJ1-1, with unresolved D. The length of the CDR3 is 16 residues. The V gene's germline CDR1 is LNHDA and CDR2 SQIVND (reference sequence). Trimming pared 3 bases from V and 0 bases from J, leaving 14 bases between. The CDR3 here is CASSMAGMVLNTEAFF. CDR3 bases: TGTGCCAGTAGTATGGCGGGGATGGTCCTGAACACTGAAGCTTTCTTT.

The V gene is TRBV5-6, the J gene TRBJ1-2; D unresolved. Trimming removed 4 bases from V and 3 bases from J, with 10 bases in between. This CDR3 is built from 13 residues. In germline, CDR1 is SGHDT, CDR2 YYEEEE. CDR3 nucleotides: TGTGCCAGCAGCCGTAGACGGGACTATGGCTACACCTTC. Amino acids: CASSRRRDYGYTF.

This rearrangement joins TRBV10-3 to TRBJ1-2; 8 bases line up with TRBD1. Trimming removed 2 bases from V and 8 bases from J; junction bases left unmatched: 10. In germline, CDR1 is ENHRY, CDR2 SYGVKD. CDR3 length equals 15 residues. CDR3 in amino acids: CAISEAVRQGRGYTF. The CDR3 coding sequence is TGTGCCATCAGTGAGGCCGTTCGACAGGGGAGAGGCTACACCTTC.

This clone was recorded only once. CDR3 residues: CAWRDTAANEKLFF. The CDR3 DNA is TGTGCCTGGAGAGATACGGCGGCTAATGAAAAACTGTTTTTT. The chain is built from TRBV30 and TRBJ1-4, with D hard to call. Trimming removed 3 bases from V and 3 bases from J, with 11 bases in between. The V gene's germline CDR1 is GTSNPN and CDR2 SVGIG (reference sequence). The CDR3 runs 14 residues.

The chain couples TRBV7-2 to TRBJ1-5; D remains ambiguous. The CDR3 has 13 amino acids. The germline V and J ends were trimmed by 3 bases and 4 bases, with 7 bases remaining between them. Germline lookup yields CDR1 SGHTA and CDR2 FQGNSA. This CDR3 is CASSFTQNQPQHF. CDR3 coding DNA: TGTGCCAGCAGCTTCACCCAGAATCAGCCCCAGCATTTT. The full variable domain, rest sourced from reference TRBV7-2 and TRBJ1-5, is GAGVSQSPSNKVTEKGKDVELRCDPISGHTALYWYRQSLGQGLEFLIYFQGNSAPDKSGLPSDRFSAERTGGSVSTLTIQRTQQEDSAVYLCASSFTQNQPQHFGDGTRLSIL.

CDR3 loop: CASGGDFKETQYF. The CDR3 coding sequence is TGCGCCAGCGGCGGGGACTTTAAGGAGACCCAGTACTTC. The rearrangement joins TRBV5-1 to TRBJ2-5, with D perhaps TRBD2 (6 bases). V gave up 7 bases and J gave up 5 bases, with 15 bases separating them. The CDR3 totals 13 residues. CDR1 and CDR2 from the germline V gene are SGHRS and YFSETQ.

The V call is TRBV2, the J call TRBJ2-7; 10 bases align to TRBD1. Germline CDR1 SNHLY, CDR2 FYNNEI. V shed 5 bases and J 4 bases; nucleotides not matched to a gene: 5. There are 14 residues in the CDR3. The CDR3 DNA reads TGTGCCAGCAGTTGGGACAGGGGCTTTTACGAGCAGTACGTC. As protein: CASSWDRGFYEQYV.

This chain joins TRBV2 and TRBJ1-1; D is unresolved. This CDR3 comprises 13 residues. Germline CDR1 SNHLY, CDR2 FYNNEI. V dropped 3 bases and J dropped 12 bases, with 17 bases sitting between them. The chain's CDR3 is CASSEVVPLSTFF. The CDR3 DNA sequence: TGTGCCAGCAGTGAGGTGGTTCCGCTCTCGACTTTCTTT.

The chain has TRBV18 and TRBJ2-6; no clear D gene. V was clipped by 3 bases and J by 11 bases, with 8 bases between them. Germline CDR1 KGHSH, CDR2 LQKENI. The CDR3 contains 12 residues. The CDR3 sequence: CASSPLGHVLTF. The CDR3 bases are TGTGCCAGCTCACCGCTAGGGCACGTCCTGACTTTC.